The clone carrying this T cell receptor beta chain was seen only a few times. Its antigen is undetermined. Time point reported: blood 2 weeks post-SBRT. As to treatment: 15 Gy SBRT to primary tumor, nephrectomy 4 weeks later. After SBRT, blood was collected at 2 and 4 weeks, plus baseline. Sequencing used immunoSEQ multiplex PCR; TCRdb keeps in-frame clones, though not all of them. The sample holds roughly 150,000 clones, approximately 88% seen once. These data originate in a study of radiation and T cells in renal cell carcinoma. Study as a whole: Nephrectomy followed 15 Gy stereotactic body radiation by 4 weeks. Study observations and caveats: From baseline, blood top tumor clonotypes peaked at 2 weeks post-radiation. Baseline intratumoral clonotype presence is unknown without pretreatment biopsies.

Germline lookup yields CDR1 MDHEN and CDR2 SYDVKM. Germline trimming cut 3 bases from V and 3 bases from J; bases unmatched to any gene: 3. The CDR3 has 15 residues. The TCR originated in a woman in her fifties or sixties with renal cell carcinoma. The material was blood, obtained from a patient whose treatment included radiotherapy and nephrectomy. This sequence joins TRBV28 and TRBJ2-5, with 11 positions matching TRBD1. The CDR3: CASSFRTGGKETQYF. For the CDR3, the DNA is TGTGCCAGCAGTTTTAGGACAGGGGGCAAAGAGACCCAGTACTTC.